This T cell receptor (beta chain) is drawn from a study of shared clonotypes between healthy human individuals. Study results and limitations: Sorted-subset sequencing, rarefaction showed, was incomplete despite large depth.

CD45RO-negative cells were positively selected for CCR7, leaving out terminally differentiated effector memory CD45RA+ cells. Note on this clone: Its cognate antigen is unknown.

Clones were sequenced by immunoSEQ multiplex PCR, and TCRdb holds only the in-frame ones, with some missing. Here the sample spans roughly 2.1 million clones, 85% to 95% being singletons. The CDR3 length is 14 residues. V was cut by 4 bases and J by 3 bases, with 14 bases left in between. Germline V gene lookup returns CDR1 SGHRS and CDR2 YFSETQ. This sequence joins TRBV5-1 and TRBJ2-7; D remains ambiguous. The source material was naive CD8+ T cells from PBMCs. The TCR sequence derives from a man younger than 30 in good health. Some clones in this sample may be carry-over from other donors' samples. As DNA, the CDR3 is TGCGCCAGCAGCGCAGGCCGGGTCAACTACGAGCAGTACTTC. The encoded protein is CASSAGRVNYEQYF. Filled out from reference TRBV5-1 and TRBJ2-7, the complete variable domain reads KAGVTQTPRYLIKTRGQQVTLSCSPISGHRSVSWYQQTPGQGLQFLFEYFSETQRNKGNFPGRFSGRQFSNSRSEMNVSTLELGDSALYLCASSAGRVNYEQYFGPGTRLTVT.